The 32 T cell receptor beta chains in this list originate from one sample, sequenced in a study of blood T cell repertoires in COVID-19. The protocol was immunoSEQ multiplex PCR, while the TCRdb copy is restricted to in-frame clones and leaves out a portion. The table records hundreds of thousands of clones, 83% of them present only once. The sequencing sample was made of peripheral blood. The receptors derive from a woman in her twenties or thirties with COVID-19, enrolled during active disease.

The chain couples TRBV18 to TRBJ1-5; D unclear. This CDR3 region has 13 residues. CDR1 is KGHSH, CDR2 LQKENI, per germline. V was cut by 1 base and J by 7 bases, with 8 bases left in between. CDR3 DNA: TGTGCCAGCTCACCACTGTCAGGACAGCCCCAGCATTTT. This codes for CASSPLSGQPQHF.

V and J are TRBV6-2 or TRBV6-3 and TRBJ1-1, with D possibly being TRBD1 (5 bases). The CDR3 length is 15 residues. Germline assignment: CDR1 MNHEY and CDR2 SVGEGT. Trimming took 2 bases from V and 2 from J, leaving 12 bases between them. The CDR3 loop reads CASSYNPRTNTEAFF. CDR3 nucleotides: TGTGCCAGCAGTTACAACCCTCGGACAAACACTGAAGCTTTCTTT.

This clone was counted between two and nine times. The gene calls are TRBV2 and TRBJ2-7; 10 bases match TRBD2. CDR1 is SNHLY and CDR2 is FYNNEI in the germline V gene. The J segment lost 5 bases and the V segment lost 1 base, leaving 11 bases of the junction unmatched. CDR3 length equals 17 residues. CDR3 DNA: TGTGCCAGCAGTGAAGGGACTAGCGGACATCCACCTCACGAGCAGTACTTC. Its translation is CASSEGTSGHPPHEQYF.

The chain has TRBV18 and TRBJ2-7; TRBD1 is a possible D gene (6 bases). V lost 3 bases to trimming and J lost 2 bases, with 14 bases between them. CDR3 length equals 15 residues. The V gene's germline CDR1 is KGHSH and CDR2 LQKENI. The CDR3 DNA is TGTGCCAGCTCACCGGGGACACCTAGGCCCTACGAGCAGTACTTC. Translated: CASSPGTPRPYEQYF. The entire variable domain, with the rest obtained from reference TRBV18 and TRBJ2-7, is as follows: NAGVMQNPRHLVRRRGQEARLRCSPMKGHSHVYWYRQLPEEGLKFMVYLQKENIIDESGMPKERFSAEFPKEGPSILRIQQVVRGDSAAYFCASSPGTPRPYEQYFGPGTRLTVT.

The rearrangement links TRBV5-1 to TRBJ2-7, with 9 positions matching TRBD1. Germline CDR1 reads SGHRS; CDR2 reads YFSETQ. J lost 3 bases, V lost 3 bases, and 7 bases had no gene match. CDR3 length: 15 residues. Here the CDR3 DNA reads TGCGCCAGCAGCTGGAGGACAGGGGCCGACTACGAGCAGTACTTC. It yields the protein CASSWRTGADYEQYF.

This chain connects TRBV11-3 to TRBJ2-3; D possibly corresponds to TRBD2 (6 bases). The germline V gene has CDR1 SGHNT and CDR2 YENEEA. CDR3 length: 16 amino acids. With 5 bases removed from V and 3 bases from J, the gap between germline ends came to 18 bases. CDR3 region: CASSPRERSTTDTQYF. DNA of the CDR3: TGTGCCAGCAGCCCCCGGGAGCGGTCCACAACAGATACGCAGTATTTT.

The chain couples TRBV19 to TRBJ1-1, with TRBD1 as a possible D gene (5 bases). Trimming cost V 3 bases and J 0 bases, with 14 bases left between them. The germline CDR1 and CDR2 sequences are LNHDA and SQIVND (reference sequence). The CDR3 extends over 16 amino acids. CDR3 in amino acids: CASSMGEEGLNTEAFF. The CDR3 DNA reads TGTGCCAGTAGTATGGGGGAGGAGGGTTTGAACACTGAAGCTTTCTTT.

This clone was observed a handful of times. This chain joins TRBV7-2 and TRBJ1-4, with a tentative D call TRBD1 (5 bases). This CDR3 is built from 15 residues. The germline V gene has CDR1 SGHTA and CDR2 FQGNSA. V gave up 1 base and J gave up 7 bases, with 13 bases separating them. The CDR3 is CASSLGGGAGEKLFF. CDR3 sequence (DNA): TGTGCCAGCAGCTTAGGAGGTGGGGCTGGTGAAAAACTGTTTTTT.

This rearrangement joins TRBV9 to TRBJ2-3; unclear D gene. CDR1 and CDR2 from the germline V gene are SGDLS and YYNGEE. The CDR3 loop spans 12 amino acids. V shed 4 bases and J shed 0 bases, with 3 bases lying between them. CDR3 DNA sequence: TGTGCCAGCAGCCTAAGCACAGATACGCAGTATTTT. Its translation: CASSLSTDTQYF.

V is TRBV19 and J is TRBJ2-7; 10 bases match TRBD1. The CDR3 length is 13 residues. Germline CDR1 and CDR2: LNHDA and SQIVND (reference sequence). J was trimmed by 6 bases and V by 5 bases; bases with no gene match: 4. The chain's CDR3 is CASSLGQGSEQYF. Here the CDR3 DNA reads TGTGCCAGTAGTTTGGGACAGGGGTCCGAGCAGTACTTC.

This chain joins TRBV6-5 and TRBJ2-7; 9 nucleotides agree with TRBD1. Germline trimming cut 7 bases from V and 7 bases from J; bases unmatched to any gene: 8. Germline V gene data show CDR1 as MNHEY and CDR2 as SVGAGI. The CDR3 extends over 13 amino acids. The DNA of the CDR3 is TGTGCCAGCACCCCGGGACAGGGCCTTGAGCAGTACTTC. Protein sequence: CASTPGQGLEQYF.

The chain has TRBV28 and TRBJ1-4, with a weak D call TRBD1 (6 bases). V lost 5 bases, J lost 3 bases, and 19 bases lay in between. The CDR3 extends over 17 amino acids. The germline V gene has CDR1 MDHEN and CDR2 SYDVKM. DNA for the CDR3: TGTGCCAGCAGTCCGCCTCCACAGGGACGGGCTAATGAAAAACTGTTTTTT. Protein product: CASSPPPQGRANEKLFF.

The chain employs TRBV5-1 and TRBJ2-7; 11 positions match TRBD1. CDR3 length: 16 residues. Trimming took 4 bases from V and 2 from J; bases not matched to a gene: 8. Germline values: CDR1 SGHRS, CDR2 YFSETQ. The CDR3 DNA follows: TGCGCCAGCAGCCCAACTGTGGGACAGGGGGCCTACGAGCAGTACTTC. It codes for CASSPTVGQGAYEQYF.

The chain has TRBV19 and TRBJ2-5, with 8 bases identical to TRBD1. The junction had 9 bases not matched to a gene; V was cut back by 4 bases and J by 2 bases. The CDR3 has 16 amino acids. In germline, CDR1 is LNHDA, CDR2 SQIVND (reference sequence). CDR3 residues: CASSTDGQGPQETQYF. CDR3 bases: TGTGCCAGTAGTACAGATGGACAGGGCCCTCAAGAGACCCAGTACTTC.

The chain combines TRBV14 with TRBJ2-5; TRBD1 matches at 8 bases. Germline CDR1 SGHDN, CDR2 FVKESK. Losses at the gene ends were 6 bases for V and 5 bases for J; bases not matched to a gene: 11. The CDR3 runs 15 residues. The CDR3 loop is CASSIGDRRIETQYF. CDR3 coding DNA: TGTGCCAGCAGTATAGGGGACAGGAGAATTGAGACCCAGTACTTC.

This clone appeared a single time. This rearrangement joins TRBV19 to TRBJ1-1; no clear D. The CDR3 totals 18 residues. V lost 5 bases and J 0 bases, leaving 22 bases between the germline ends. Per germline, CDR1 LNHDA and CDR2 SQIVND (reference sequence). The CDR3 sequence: CASSEKLRGQPLNTEAFF. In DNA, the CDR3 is TGTGCCAGTAGTGAGAAGCTCCGCGGGCAGCCATTGAACACTGAAGCTTTCTTT.

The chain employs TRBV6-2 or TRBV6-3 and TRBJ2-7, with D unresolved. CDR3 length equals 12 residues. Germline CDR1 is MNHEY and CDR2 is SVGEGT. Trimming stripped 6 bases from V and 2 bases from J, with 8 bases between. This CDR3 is CASSRATYEQYF. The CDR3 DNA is TGTGCCAGCAGCCGCGCGACCTACGAGCAGTACTTC.

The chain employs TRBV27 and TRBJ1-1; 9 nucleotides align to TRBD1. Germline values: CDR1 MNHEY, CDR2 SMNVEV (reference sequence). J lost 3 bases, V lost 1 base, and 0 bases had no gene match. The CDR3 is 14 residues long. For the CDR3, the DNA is TGTGCCAGCAGTTTATACAGGGGGCACACTGAAGCTTTCTTT. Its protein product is CASSLYRGHTEAFF.

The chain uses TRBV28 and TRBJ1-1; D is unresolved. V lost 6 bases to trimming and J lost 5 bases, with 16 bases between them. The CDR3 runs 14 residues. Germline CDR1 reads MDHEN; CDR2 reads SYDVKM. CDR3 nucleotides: TGTGCCAGCAGAATCAGTGGGGAGGGAACTGAAGCTTTCTTT. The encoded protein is CASRISGEGTEAFF.

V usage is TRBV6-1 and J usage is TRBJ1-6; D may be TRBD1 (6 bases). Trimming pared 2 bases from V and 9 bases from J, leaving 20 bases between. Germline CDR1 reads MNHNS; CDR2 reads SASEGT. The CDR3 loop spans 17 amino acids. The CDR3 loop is CASSESALGGAGSPLHF. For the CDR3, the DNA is TGTGCCAGCAGTGAATCGGCTCTTGGGGGGGCGGGTTCACCCCTCCACTTT.

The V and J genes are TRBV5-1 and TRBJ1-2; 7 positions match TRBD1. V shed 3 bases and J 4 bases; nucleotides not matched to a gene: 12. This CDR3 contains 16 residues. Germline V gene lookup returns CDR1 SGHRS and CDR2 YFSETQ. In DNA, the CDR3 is TGCGCCAGCAGCTCAGGGGGAGCGGGGGCGTTCTATGGCTACACCTTC. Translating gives CASSSGGAGAFYGYTF.

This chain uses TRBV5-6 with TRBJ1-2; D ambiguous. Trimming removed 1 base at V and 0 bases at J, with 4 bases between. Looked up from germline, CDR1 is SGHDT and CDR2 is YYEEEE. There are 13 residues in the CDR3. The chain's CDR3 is CASSLTTNYGYTF. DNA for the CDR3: TGTGCCAGCAGCTTGACAACTAACTATGGCTACACCTTC.

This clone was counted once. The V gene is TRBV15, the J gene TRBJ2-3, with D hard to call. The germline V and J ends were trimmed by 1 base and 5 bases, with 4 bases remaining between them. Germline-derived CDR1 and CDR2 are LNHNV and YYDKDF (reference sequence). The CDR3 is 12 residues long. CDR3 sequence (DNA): TGTGCCACCAGCAGAGGGAGAGATACGCAGTATTTT. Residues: CATSRGRDTQYF.

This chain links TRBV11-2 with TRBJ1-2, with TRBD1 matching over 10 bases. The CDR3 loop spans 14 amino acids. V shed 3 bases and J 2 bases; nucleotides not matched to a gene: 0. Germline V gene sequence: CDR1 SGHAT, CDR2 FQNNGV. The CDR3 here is CASSLGQGNYGYTF. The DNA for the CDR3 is TGTGCCAGCAGCTTGGGACAGGGGAACTATGGCTACACCTTC.

The CDR3 DNA is TGTGCCAGCAGCCCGGACAGCCCTCTCAATCAGCCCCAGCATTTT. Protein: CASSPDSPLNQPQHF. This chain uses TRBV5-8 with TRBJ1-5; weak D call: TRBD1 (6 bases). The germline V gene encodes CDR1 SGHTS and CDR2 YDEGEE. The V end was cut by 4 bases, the J end by 3 bases, with 14 bases between. CDR3 length: 15 residues.

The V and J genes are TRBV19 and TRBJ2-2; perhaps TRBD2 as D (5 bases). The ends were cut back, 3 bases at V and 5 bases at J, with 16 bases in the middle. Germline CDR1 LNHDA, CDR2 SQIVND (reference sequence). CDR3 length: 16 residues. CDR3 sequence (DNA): TGTGCCAGTAGTATTATCGACGGGAAGAAGACCGGGGAGCTGTTTTTT. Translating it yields CASSIIDGKKTGELFF.

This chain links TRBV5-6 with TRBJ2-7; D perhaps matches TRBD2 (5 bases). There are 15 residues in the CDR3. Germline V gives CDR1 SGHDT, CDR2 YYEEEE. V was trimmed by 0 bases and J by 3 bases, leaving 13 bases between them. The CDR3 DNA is TGTGCCAGCAGCTTGGCCCTACACGGGAACTACGAGCAGTACTTC. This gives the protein CASSLALHGNYEQYF.

CDR3 in DNA: TGTGCCACCAGCAGAGAACCTGGCAGGGGATACGAGCAGTACTTC. It is translated as CATSREPGRGYEQYF. This rearrangement joins TRBV15 to TRBJ2-7; tentative D call: TRBD1 (6 bases). This CDR3 is 15 amino acids long. Germline CDR1 reads LNHNV; CDR2 reads YYDKDF (reference sequence). The germline V and J ends were trimmed by 0 bases and 4 bases, with 13 bases remaining between them.

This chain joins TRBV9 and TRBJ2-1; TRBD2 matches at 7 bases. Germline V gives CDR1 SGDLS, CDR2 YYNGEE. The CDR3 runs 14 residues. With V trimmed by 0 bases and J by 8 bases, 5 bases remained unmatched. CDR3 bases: TGTGCCAGCAGCGTAGGAGGTAGCGGGTATGAGCAGTTCTTC. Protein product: CASSVGGSGYEQFF.

CDR3 sequence (DNA): TGCAGCACCCACAGGGGGCCCTATGGCTACACCTTC. It specifies CSTHRGPYGYTF. The genes are TRBV29-1 and TRBJ1-2; 9 nucleotides align to TRBD1. Trimming took 8 bases from V and 4 from J; bases not matched to a gene: 5. There are 12 residues in the CDR3. Germline V gives CDR1 SQVTM, CDR2 ANQGSEA.

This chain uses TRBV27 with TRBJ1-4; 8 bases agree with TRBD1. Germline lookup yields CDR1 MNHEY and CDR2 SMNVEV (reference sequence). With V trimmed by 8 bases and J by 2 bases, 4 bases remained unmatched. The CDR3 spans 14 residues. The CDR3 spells CASCRDRTNEKLFF. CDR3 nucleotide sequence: TGTGCCAGCTGCCGGGACAGGACTAATGAAAAACTGTTTTTT. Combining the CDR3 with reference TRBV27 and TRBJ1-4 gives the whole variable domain EAQVTQNPRYLITVTGKKLTVTCSQNMNHEYMSWYRQDPGLGLRQIYYSMNVEVTDKGDVPEGYKVSRKEKRNFPLILESPSPNQTSLYFCASCRDRTNEKLFFGSGTQLSVL.

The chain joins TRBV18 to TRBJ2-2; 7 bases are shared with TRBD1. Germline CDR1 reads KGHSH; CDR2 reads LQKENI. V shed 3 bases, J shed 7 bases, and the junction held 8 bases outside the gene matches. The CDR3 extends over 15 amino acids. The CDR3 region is CASSPVGTGVGELFF. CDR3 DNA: TGTGCCAGCTCACCGGTCGGCACAGGGGTCGGGGAGCTGTTTTTT.